A single sample gave rise to the 11 T cell receptor beta chains below, sequenced in a study of T cells in tuberculosis. This table comes from immunoSEQ multiplex PCR, and its TCRdb copy is limited to in-frame clones, with some not included. The sample lists tens of thousands of clones, roughly 94% seen once, with around 6.5% in the top ten. The time point here: new active TB diagnosis, blood taken before or within 7 days of starting treatment. The sequences come from PBMCs, collected at tuberculosis diagnosis. The receptors were sampled from an adult with tuberculosis.

The chain combines TRBV4-2 with TRBJ1-4; TRBD1 aligns across 7 bases. The CDR3 runs 17 residues. The germline gives CDR1 LGHNA, CDR2 YNFKEQ. V gave up 2 bases and J gave up 3 bases; unmatched junction bases: 9. CDR3 nucleotide sequence: TGTGCCAGCAGCCAAACTCAGGGGGTGGCGGCTAATGAAAAACTGTTTTTT. It codes for CASSQTQGVAANEKLFF.

This chain connects TRBV18 to TRBJ1-6, with a possible D match to TRBD1 (5 bases). The CDR3 covers 19 residues. Germline values: CDR1 KGHSH, CDR2 LQKENI. Trimming stripped 2 bases from V and 7 bases from J, with 24 bases between. The CDR3 DNA is TGTGCCAGCTCACCAAACAAACTCGATGGGGGGACGGGGAATTCACCCCTCCACTTT. The encoded protein is CASSPNKLDGGTGNSPLHF. Complete variable domain (other parts from reference TRBV18 and TRBJ1-6): NAGVMQNPRHLVRRRGQEARLRCSPMKGHSHVYWYRQLPEEGLKFMVYLQKENIIDESGMPKERFSAEFPKEGPSILRIQQVVRGDSAAYFCASSPNKLDGGTGNSPLHFGNGTRLTVT.

This clone was seen a handful of times. The J gene is TRBJ1-2, the V gene TRBV15; TRBD1 might be the D (6 bases). The CDR3 has 14 amino acids. From germline, CDR1 is LNHNV and CDR2 YYDKDF (reference sequence). Trimming shortened V by 0 bases and J by 8 bases, and 13 bases separated the two germline ends. The CDR3, as DNA: TGTGCCACCAGCAGAGATCGGGCAGGGGAAGGCTACACCTTC. Encoded protein: CATSRDRAGEGYTF.

The V gene is TRBV5-8, the J gene TRBJ1-5; D possibly corresponds to TRBD1 (6 bases). Germline-derived CDR1 and CDR2 are SGHTS and YDEGEE. Trimming took 0 bases from V and 1 from J, leaving 14 bases between them. The CDR3 has 17 residues. The CDR3 spells CASSLARRTASNQPQHF. CDR3 coding DNA: TGTGCCAGCAGCTTGGCTCGCCGGACAGCGAGCAATCAGCCCCAGCATTTT.

V usage is TRBV6-1 and J usage is TRBJ1-1; TRBD1 agrees at 7 bases. The CDR3 loop spans 18 amino acids. Trimming at V came to 4 bases and at J to 0 bases, leaving 14 bases not matched to a gene. The germline V gene has CDR1 MNHNS and CDR2 SASEGT. CDR3 amino acids: CASSGPGQVWVMNTEAFF. Written as DNA, the CDR3 is TGTGCCAGCAGTGGGCCCGGACAGGTTTGGGTCATGAACACTGAAGCTTTCTTT.

V and J are TRBV29-1 and TRBJ2-3; the match to TRBD1 covers 7 bases. V lost 4 bases to trimming and J lost 1 base; unmatched junction nucleotides: 2. This CDR3 spans 13 amino acids. CDR1 SQVTM and CDR2 ANQGSEA come from the germline V gene. CDR3 bases: TGCAGCGTTGTAGGGACAGGCACAGATACGCAGTATTTT. This gives the protein CSVVGTGTDTQYF.

The chain is built from TRBV6-1 and TRBJ2-7, with D unresolved. This CDR3 is 16 amino acids long. Trimming pared 1 base from V and 1 base from J, leaving 14 bases between. CDR1 is MNHNS and CDR2 is SASEGT in the germline V gene. The CDR3 spells CASSEVLVVASYEQYF. The CDR3 DNA is TGTGCCAGCAGTGAAGTCCTAGTTGTGGCTTCCTACGAGCAGTACTTC.

CDR3 nucleotide sequence: TGCGCCAGCAGCGTAAGAGACAGGGCGAACACCGGGGAGCTGTTTTTT. Its protein product is CASSVRDRANTGELFF. This chain uses TRBV4-1 with TRBJ2-2; 7 bases line up with TRBD1. V lost 5 bases and J lost 0; bases outside the gene matches: 6. CDR1 and CDR2 (germline): MGHRA, YSYEKL. The CDR3 has 16 residues.

This clone was seen only once. The genes are TRBV10-1 and TRBJ2-7; D gene ambiguous. The germline V gene encodes CDR1 WNHNN and CDR2 SYGVQD (reference sequence). The CDR3 is 15 amino acids. V lost 10 bases and J 0 bases, leaving 19 bases between the germline ends. This CDR3 is CANTNSAESSYEQYF. The CDR3 DNA follows: TGCGCCAATACGAACTCCGCCGAAAGCTCCTACGAGCAGTACTTC.

J is TRBJ1-2 and V is TRBV28; D is unclear. The CDR3 is 14 residues long. Deletions cut 3 bases from V and 1 base from J, with 9 bases between. Germline CDR1 is MDHEN and CDR2 is SYDVKM. The CDR3 bases are TGTGCCAGCAGTTTGATCTTCGGTAACTATGGCTACACCTTC. As protein: CASSLIFGNYGYTF.

In the case of this clone: The junction differs from germline at one of its ends, possibly a read error. The V gene is TRBV2, the J gene TRBJ1-1; no reliable D call. CDR1 is SNHLY and CDR2 is FYNNEI in the germline V gene. The CDR3 runs to 14 residues. Here the CDR3 DNA reads TGTGCCAGCAGTGAACTCGACGGGAACACCGAAGCTTTCTTT. Protein product: CASSELDGNTEAFF.